These T cell receptor beta chains were read from a single sample in a study of blood T cell repertoires in COVID-19. Profiling relied on immunoSEQ multiplex PCR, and the TCRdb table lists in-frame clones only, not all of them. This table holds some 160,000 clones, about 80% found once. The sample was PBMCs or T cells enriched from blood (not recorded which). All receptors come from a woman aged 70-85 years in a cohort exposed to, infected with or recovered from COVID-19 (not recorded which). Both conserved end residues are part of each CDR3. A D gene is named only where the DNA matches it firmly. Only some rows state a clone size, as once, few, many or a class for expanded clones.

J: TRBJ1-5
D: TRBD1
size: NA
V: TRBV2
DNA: TGTGCCAGCAGAGCCGACAGGGCGGGGAATCAGCCCCAGCATTTT
CDR3: CASRADRAGNQPQHF

J: TRBJ2-1
D: NA
size: NA
V: TRBV18
DNA: TGTGCCAGCTCACCACCGACGACTAATGAGCAGTTCTTC
CDR3: CASSPPTTNEQFF

J: TRBJ2-7
D: NA
size: NA
V: TRBV5-1
DNA: TGCGCCAGCAGCTTGGAGAGCGGCAGGGACAACGAGCAGTACTTC
CDR3: CASSLESGRDNEQYF

J: TRBJ2-1
D: TRBD2
size: NA
V: TRBV4-1
DNA: TGCGCCAGCAGCCAAGATAGTAGCGGGACCTACAATGAGCAGTTCTTC
CDR3: CASSQDSSGTYNEQFF

J: TRBJ2-7
D: NA
size: NA
V: TRBV7-6
DNA: TGTGCCAGCAGCTCCACGGTGACAGGAGGGCAGTACTTC
CDR3: CASSSTVTGGQYF

J: TRBJ2-1
D: NA
size: NA
V: TRBV5-1
DNA: TGCGCCAGCAGCGAACGACCCGCAAGAGGTGAGGATGAGCAGTTCTTC
CDR3: CASSERPARGEDEQFF

J: TRBJ1-2
D: NA
size: NA
V: TRBV5-8
DNA: TGTGCCAGCAGCCCCAGGGGCTACGGCTACACCTTC
CDR3: CASSPRGYGYTF

J: TRBJ2-7
D: NA
size: NA
V: TRBV5-1
DNA: TGCGCCAGCAGCTTGACGCCCGGCGAGCAGTACTTC
CDR3: CASSLTPGEQYF

J: TRBJ2-4
D: NA
size: NA
V: TRBV12-5
DNA: TGTGCTAGTGGGACGGGACTCCATCCGGACATTCAGTACTTC
CDR3: CASGTGLHPDIQYF

J: TRBJ1-6
D: NA
size: NA
V: TRBV15
DNA: TGTGCCACCAGCAGAGATGCAGCGATTCCCTATAATTCACCCCTCCACTTT
CDR3: CATSRDAAIPYNSPLHF

J: TRBJ1-5
D: TRBD1
size: NA
V: TRBV19
DNA: TGTGCCAGTAGTCTTCAGGGGGGATTGAATCAGCCCCAGCATTTT
CDR3: CASSLQGGLNQPQHF

J: TRBJ1-6
D: NA
size: NA
V: TRBV28
DNA: TGTGCCAGCAGTCTTGGACACACCTATAATTCACCCCTCCACTTT
CDR3: CASSLGHTYNSPLHF

J: TRBJ2-4
D: TRBD1
size: NA
V: TRBV9
DNA: TGTGCCAGCAGCGTAGACAGGGGAAGTAGCAAAAACATTCAGTACTTC
CDR3: CASSVDRGSSKNIQYF

J: TRBJ2-3
D: TRBD1
size: NA
V: TRBV19
DNA: TGTGCCACAAAGGACAGGGGAACTAGCACAGATACGCAGTATTTT
CDR3: CATKDRGTSTDTQYF

J: TRBJ2-5
D: NA
size: NA
V: TRBV9
DNA: TGTGCCAGCAGCGTAGGAACAGGGGAGACCCAGTACTTC
CDR3: CASSVGTGETQYF

J: TRBJ2-7
D: TRBD1
size: few
V: TRBV10-3
DNA: TGTGCCGGCTCCGAGGGGGCCCAGCCCTACGAGCAGTACTTC
CDR3: CAGSEGAQPYEQYF

J: TRBJ1-1
D: NA
size: NA
V: TRBV12-3/TRBV12-4
DNA: TGTGCCAGCAGTTTCAGTTGGAGGGCTGAAGCTTTCTTT
CDR3: CASSFSWRAEAFF

J: TRBJ2-7
D: NA
size: few
V: TRBV5-1
DNA: TGCGCCAGCAGCGGGCGGGGCAGTGGGGTATCCTACGAGCAGTACTTC
CDR3: CASSGRGSGVSYEQYF